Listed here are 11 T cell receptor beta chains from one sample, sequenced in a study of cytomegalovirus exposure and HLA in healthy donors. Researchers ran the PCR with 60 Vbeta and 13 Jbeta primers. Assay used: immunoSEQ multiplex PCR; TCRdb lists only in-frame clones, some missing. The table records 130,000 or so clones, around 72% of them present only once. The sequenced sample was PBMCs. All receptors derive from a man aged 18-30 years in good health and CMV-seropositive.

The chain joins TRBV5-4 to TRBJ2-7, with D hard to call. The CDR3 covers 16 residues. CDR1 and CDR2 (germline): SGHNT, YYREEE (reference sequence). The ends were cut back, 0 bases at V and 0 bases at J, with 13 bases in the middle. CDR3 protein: CASSLDGGRSSYEQYF. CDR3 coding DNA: TGTGCCAGCAGCTTGGATGGCGGAAGGAGCTCCTACGAGCAGTACTTC. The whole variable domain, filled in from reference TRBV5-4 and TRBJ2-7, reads ETGVTQSPTHLIKTRGQQVTLRCSSQSGHNTVSWYQQALGQGPQFIFQYYREEENGRGNFPPRFSGLQFPNYSSELNVNALELDDSALYLCASSLDGGRSSYEQYFGPGTRLTVT.

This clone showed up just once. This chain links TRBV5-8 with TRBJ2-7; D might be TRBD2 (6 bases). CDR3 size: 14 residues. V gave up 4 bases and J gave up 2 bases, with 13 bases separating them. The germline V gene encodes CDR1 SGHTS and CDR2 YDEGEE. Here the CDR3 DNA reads TGTGCCAGCAGCGGGGGACTGGTGACCTACGAGCAGTACTTC. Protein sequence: CASSGGLVTYEQYF.

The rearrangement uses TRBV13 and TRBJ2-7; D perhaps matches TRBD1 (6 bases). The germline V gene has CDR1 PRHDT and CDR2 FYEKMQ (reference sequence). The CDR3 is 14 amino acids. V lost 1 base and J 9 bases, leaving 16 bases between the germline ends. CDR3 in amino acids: CASSLAAYRDGQYF. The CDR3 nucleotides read TGTGCCAGCAGCTTAGCAGCTTACAGGGACGGGCAGTACTTC.

In DNA form, the CDR3 reads TGTGCCAGCAGCTCCCACAGGGGGGGCACCTACGAGCAGTACTTC. Amino acid sequence: CASSSHRGGTYEQYF. This chain uses TRBV7-6 with TRBJ2-7; tentative D call: TRBD1 (8 bases). With 4 bases removed from V and 2 bases from J, the gap between germline ends came to 15 bases. CDR1 SGHVS and CDR2 FNYEAQ come from the germline V gene. The CDR3 has 15 amino acids.

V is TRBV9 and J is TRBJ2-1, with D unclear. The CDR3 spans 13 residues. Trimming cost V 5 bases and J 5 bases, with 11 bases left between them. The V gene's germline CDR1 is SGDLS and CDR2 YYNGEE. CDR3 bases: TGTGCCAGCAGAAGTAGTGTAGACAATGAGCAGTTCTTC. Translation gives CASRSSVDNEQFF.

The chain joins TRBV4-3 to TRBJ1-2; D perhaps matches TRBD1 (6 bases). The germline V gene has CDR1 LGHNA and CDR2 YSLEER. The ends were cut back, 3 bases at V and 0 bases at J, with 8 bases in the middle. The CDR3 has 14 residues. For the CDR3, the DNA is TGCGCCAGCAGCCAGACAGGAGCTAACTATGGCTACACCTTC. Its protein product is CASSQTGANYGYTF.

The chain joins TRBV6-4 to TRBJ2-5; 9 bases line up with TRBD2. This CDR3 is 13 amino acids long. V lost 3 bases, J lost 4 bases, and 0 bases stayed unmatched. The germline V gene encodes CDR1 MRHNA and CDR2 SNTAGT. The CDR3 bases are TGTGCCAGCAGTGAACTAGCGGGAGAGACCCAGTACTTC. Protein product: CASSELAGETQYF.

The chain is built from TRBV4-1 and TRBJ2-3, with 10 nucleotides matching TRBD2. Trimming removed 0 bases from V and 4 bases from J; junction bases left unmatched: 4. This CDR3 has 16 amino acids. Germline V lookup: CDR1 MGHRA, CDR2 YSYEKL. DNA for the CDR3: TGCGCCAGCAGCCAAGATAGCGGGAGGTGGGCAGATACGCAGTATTTT. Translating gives CASSQDSGRWADTQYF.

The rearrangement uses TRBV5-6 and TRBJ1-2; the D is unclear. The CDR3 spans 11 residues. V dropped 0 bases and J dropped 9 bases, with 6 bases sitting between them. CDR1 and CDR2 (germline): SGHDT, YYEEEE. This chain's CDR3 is CASSLVGRYTF. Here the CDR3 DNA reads TGTGCCAGCAGCTTGGTTGGGCGCTACACCTTC.

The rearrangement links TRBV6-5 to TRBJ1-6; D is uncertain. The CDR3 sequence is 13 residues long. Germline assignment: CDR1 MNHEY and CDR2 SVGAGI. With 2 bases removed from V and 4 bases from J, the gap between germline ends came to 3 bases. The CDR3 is CASSYLYNSPLHF. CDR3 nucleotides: TGTGCCAGCAGTTACCTATATAATTCACCCCTCCACTTT.

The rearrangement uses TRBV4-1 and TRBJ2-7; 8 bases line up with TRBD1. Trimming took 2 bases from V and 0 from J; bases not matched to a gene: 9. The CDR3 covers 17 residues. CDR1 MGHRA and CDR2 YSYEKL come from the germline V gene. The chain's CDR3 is CASSQTIRGTGSYEQYF. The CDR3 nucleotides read TGCGCCAGCAGCCAAACGATTCGCGGGACAGGCTCCTACGAGCAGTACTTC.